The rows below give T cell receptor beta chains drawn from one sample of a study of PD-1 blockade in classical Hodgkin lymphoma. Only in-frame clones appear in the TCRdb table, and some are missing; sequencing was by immunoSEQ multiplex PCR. The table includes more than 140,000 clones, less than 80% detected once. Sequenced material: peripheral blood mononuclear cells (PBMCs), taken before the second cycle of nivolumab. Receptors were obtained from a human donor with classical Hodgkin lymphoma. Both conserved end residues are part of each CDR3. The D gene is left open where the match is weak. The listing skips clone size in some rows; elsewhere it reads once, few, many or a size class.

>NA|TRBJ1-1|TRBV18|NA
CASSPGRDTEAFF
TGTGCCAGCTCACCAGGGAGGGACACTGAAGCTTTCTTT
>few|TRBJ2-3|TRBV10-3|NA
CAIRGGRLVGTDTQYF
TGTGCCATCAGAGGCGGGCGGCTGGTTGGGACAGATACGCAGTATTTT
>NA|TRBJ1-2|TRBV5-4|NA
CASSLETRGYTF
TGTGCCAGCAGCTTGGAAACAAGAGGCTACACCTTC
>NA|TRBJ2-3|TRBV7-7|NA
CASSLGRGAPDTQYF
TGTGCTAGCAGCTTAGGTCGGGGGGCCCCAGATACGCAGTATTTT
>NA|TRBJ2-2|TRBV5-1|TRBD1
CASSPGQAKNTGELFF
TGCGCCAGCAGCCCAGGACAGGCGAAGAACACCGGGGAGCTGTTTTTT
>NA|TRBJ2-7|TRBV29-1|TRBD1
CSVGQGGYEQYF
TGCAGCGTGGGACAGGGTGGGTACGAGCAGTACTTC
>NA|TRBJ2-1|TRBV7-6|TRBD1
CASSPWTGEAYNEQFF
TGTGCCAGCAGCCCCTGGACAGGGGAAGCCTACAATGAGCAGTTCTTC
>NA|TRBJ1-1|TRBV9|NA
CASSVDARVGDTEAFF
TGTGCCAGCAGCGTAGACGCCCGAGTGGGAGACACTGAAGCTTTCTTT
>NA|TRBJ2-3|TRBV9|TRBD1
CASSPGQGLGTDTQYF
TGTGCCAGCAGCCCCGGACAGGGGTTGGGCACAGATACGCAGTATTTT
>once|TRBJ2-7|TRBV6-1|NA
CASSEGEFSVPYEQYF
TGTGCCAGCAGTGAAGGCGAGTTTTCGGTCCCCTACGAGCAGTACTTC
>few|TRBJ1-5|TRBV6-6|NA
CASTHGYSNQPQHF
TGTGCCAGCACCCACGGGTATAGCAATCAGCCCCAGCATTTT
>few|TRBJ2-7|TRBV18|NA
CASSPPGTSHYEQYF
TGTGCCAGCTCACCACCTGGGACGTCCCACTACGAGCAGTACTTC
>NA|TRBJ2-2|TRBV5-1|NA
CASSLGGTNTGELFF
TGCGCCAGCTCCTTGGGGGGAACGAACACCGGGGAGCTGTTTTTT
>NA|TRBJ2-3|TRBV5-4|TRBD1
CASSLPGQTVDTQYF
TGTGCCAGCAGCCTACCGGGACAGACCGTAGATACGCAGTATTTT
>few|TRBJ1-3|TRBV18|NA
CASSQWDNSGNTIYF
TGTGCCAGCTCACAGTGGGACAACTCTGGAAACACCATATATTTT
>few|TRBJ2-7|TRBV10-3|TRBD1
CAISGETGDYEQYF
TGTGCCATCAGTGGAGAAACAGGGGACTACGAGCAGTACTTC
>NA|TRBJ1-3|TRBV6-5|NA
CASRGSSGNTIYF
TGTGCCAGCAGAGGGAGCTCTGGAAACACCATATATTTT
>NA|TRBJ2-5|TRBV14|NA
CASSQFGFGTQYF
TGTGCCAGCAGCCAATTTGGGTTTGGGACCCAGTACTTC